This T cell receptor (beta chain) emerged from a study of cytomegalovirus exposure and HLA in healthy donors. Germline V gene data show CDR1 as MDHEN and CDR2 as SYDVKM. Trimming took 0 bases from V and 6 from J, leaving 9 bases between them. This CDR3 is 14 amino acids long. Study conclusions and caveats: It was taken for granted in presence/absence analyses that sequencing depth across donors was roughly uniform. The listing of fewer than 200 TCR beta chains classed them as cytomegalovirus-associated. An apparent linkage of common viral pathogens to several of the most significant clusters emerged in a later analysis.

A remark on this clone: Its antigen is currently unknown.

The PCR had 60 Vbeta and 13 Jbeta primers. Study processing details: Some 9.9 million of around 85 million unique TCR beta chains were shared, per a later count. The table came from immunoSEQ multiplex PCR; TCRdb's copy has only in-frame clones and leaves some out. V and J calls plus clone size are reproduced from that table; the DNA served to infer D and trimming. The data contain some 200,000 clones, around 83% of them singletons. V is TRBV28 and J is TRBJ2-1, with D possibly being TRBD2 (5 bases). The receptor was isolated from a woman between 18 and 29 years old in good health and CMV-seronegative. Material: PBMCs. CDR3 sequence reads: CASSLWGGLNEQFF. In DNA form, the CDR3 reads TGTGCCAGCAGTTTATGGGGCGGACTCAATGAGCAGTTCTTC.